These 19 T cell receptor beta chains share one sample of origin, sequenced in a study of cytomegalovirus exposure and HLA in healthy donors. In the PCR, 60 Vbeta and 13 Jbeta primers were used. Assay: immunoSEQ multiplex PCR; the TCRdb copy retains only in-frame clones and omits some. This table has about 150,000 clones, approximately 80% appearing once. Sequences were obtained from PBMCs. The receptors derive from a woman between 40 and 50 years old in good health and CMV-seropositive.

J is TRBJ2-7 and V is TRBV9; 15 bases are shared with TRBD2. From germline, CDR1 is SGDLS and CDR2 YYNGEE. The CDR3 extends over 17 amino acids. J was trimmed by 7 bases and V by 0 bases; bases with no gene match: 8. The CDR3 DNA reads TGTGCCAGCAGCGTAGGGGGACTAGCGGGGGGCCTCGATGAGCAGTACTTC. This gives the protein CASSVGGLAGGLDEQYF.

The chain couples TRBV27 to TRBJ2-1; TRBD2 matches 11 bases. This CDR3 has 16 amino acids. The V and J ends lost 2 bases and 5 bases, in that order; junction bases with no gene match: 5. Germline V gene lookup returns CDR1 MNHEY and CDR2 SMNVEV (reference sequence). The CDR3 loop is CASSLLGTSGNNEQFF. In DNA form, the CDR3 reads TGTGCCAGCAGTTTACTCGGGACTAGCGGTAACAATGAGCAGTTCTTC.

Points on this clone: The sample holds other DNA sequences that translate to the same CDR3. This chain links TRBV4-3 with TRBJ2-7, with a weak D call TRBD2 (5 bases). Per the germline V gene, CDR1 is LGHNA and CDR2 is YSLEER. Trimming removed 0 bases from V and 3 bases from J, with 6 bases in between. The CDR3 consists of 13 residues. The chain's CDR3 is CASSQDRGYEQYF. Written as DNA, the CDR3 is TGCGCCAGCAGCCAAGATCGGGGCTACGAGCAGTACTTC.

About this clone itself: The junction departs from germline at one end; a sequencing error may be responsible. The CDR3 loop is CAGSEGAYTDTQYF. For the CDR3, the DNA is TGTGCCGGCAGCGAGGGGGCTTACACAGATACGCAGTATTTT. The J gene is TRBJ2-3, the V gene TRBV9, with TRBD1 matching over 7 bases. Germline V lookup: CDR1 SGDLS, CDR2 YYNGEE. The CDR3 runs 14 residues.

This CDR3 reads CASSLGGNTEAFF. The CDR3 region has the DNA TGTGCCAGCAGCTTAGGCGGGAACACTGAAGCTTTCTTT. This chain links TRBV11-3 with TRBJ1-1; unclear D gene. The CDR3 is made up of 13 amino acids. CDR1 is SGHNT, CDR2 YENEEA, per germline. V was shortened by 1 base and J by 1 base, with 4 bases between the two germline ends.

The chain employs TRBV11-2 and TRBJ1-4; the match to TRBD1 covers 11 bases. J was trimmed by 10 bases and V by 4 bases; bases with no gene match: 8. The CDR3 runs to 15 residues. Per germline, CDR1 SGHAT and CDR2 FQNNGV. The CDR3: CASSSSGTGGGKLFF. As DNA, the CDR3 is TGTGCCAGCAGCTCTTCCGGGACAGGGGGTGGAAAACTGTTTTTT.

V gene TRBV5-5 combines with J gene TRBJ2-7; 11 bases agree with TRBD2. Germline CDR1 SGHKS, CDR2 YYEKEE (reference sequence). Trimming at V came to 7 bases and at J to 0 bases, leaving 3 bases not matched to a gene. CDR3 size: 14 residues. CDR3: CASGLAGVSYEQYF. The CDR3 DNA reads TGTGCCAGCGGACTAGCGGGTGTCTCCTACGAGCAGTACTTC.

The chain has TRBV6-5 and TRBJ1-1, with unresolved D. V was cut by 6 bases and J by 8 bases, with 10 bases left in between. The CDR3 is 11 amino acids. The germline V gene has CDR1 MNHEY and CDR2 SVGAGI. As DNA, the CDR3 is TGTGCCAGCAGGGACGGAGGAGAAGCTTTCTTT. This sequence encodes CASRDGGEAFF.

The chain combines TRBV6-5 with TRBJ1-1, with no clear D. The CDR3 runs 14 residues. CDR1 is MNHEY, CDR2 SVGAGI, per germline. V was pared by 0 bases and J by 4 bases, with 9 bases between. The CDR3 DNA reads as TGTGCCAGCAGTTACTCCTGGGCGCGCACTGAAGCTTTCTTT. Protein sequence: CASSYSWARTEAFF.

This clone is a singleton in its sample. The chain uses TRBV27 and TRBJ2-7; 9 bases line up with TRBD2. V shed 6 bases and J 7 bases; nucleotides not matched to a gene: 19. Germline V lookup: CDR1 MNHEY, CDR2 SMNVEV (reference sequence). The length of the CDR3 is 17 residues. Written as DNA, the CDR3 is TGTGCCAGCAGCAACTTCCTAATGACTAGCGGCAGTGGGGAGCAGTACTTC. This codes for CASSNFLMTSGSGEQYF.

The chain couples TRBV27 to TRBJ2-1; D not certain. From germline, CDR1 is MNHEY and CDR2 SMNVEV (reference sequence). The V gene lost 5 bases and the J gene lost 0 bases, with 11 bases spanning the gap. The CDR3 totals 15 residues. In DNA form, the CDR3 reads TGTGCCAGCAGTCCCTCCCTGAGCTCCTACAATGAGCAGTTCTTC. Its protein product is CASSPSLSSYNEQFF.

This chain uses TRBV11-2 with TRBJ2-2; tentative D call: TRBD2 (5 bases). V was shortened by 3 bases and J by 4 bases, with 12 bases between the two germline ends. The length of the CDR3 is 15 residues. Germline CDR1 is SGHAT and CDR2 is FQNNGV. The CDR3 nucleotides are TGTGCCAGCAGCTTCCTTGGGAGTGTCACCGGGGAGCTGTTTTTT. Translating gives CASSFLGSVTGELFF. The full variable domain, completed using reference TRBV11-2 and TRBJ2-2, is EAGVAQSPRYKIIEKRQSVAFWCNPISGHATLYWYQQILGQGPKLLIQFQNNGVVDDSQLPKDRFSAERLKGVDSTLKIQPAKLEDSAVYLCASSFLGSVTGELFFGEGSRLTVL.

This chain uses TRBV11-3 with TRBJ2-3, with a tentative D call TRBD2 (5 bases). In germline, CDR1 is SGHNT, CDR2 YENEEA. V lost 4 bases, J lost 1 base, and 9 bases lay in between. The CDR3 covers 14 residues. CDR3 sequence: CASSYHSGTDTQYF. CDR3 nucleotides: TGTGCCAGCAGCTACCATAGCGGCACAGATACGCAGTATTTT. The entire variable domain, with the rest obtained from reference TRBV11-3 and TRBJ2-3, is as follows: EAGVVQSPRYKIIEKKQPVAFWCNPISGHNTLYWYLQNLGQGPELLIRYENEEAVDDSQLPKDRFSAERLKGVDSTLKIQPAELGDSAVYLCASSYHSGTDTQYFGPGTRLTVL.

The rearrangement uses TRBV30 and TRBJ1-5, with TRBD1 as a possible D gene (5 bases). The CDR3 spans 13 residues. The V gene lost 2 bases and the J gene lost 8 bases, with 13 bases spanning the gap. CDR1 is GTSNPN, CDR2 SVGIG, per germline (reference sequence). The CDR3 region has the DNA TGTGCCTGGAGTACGCAGGGATATGAGCCCCAGCATTTT. This translates into CAWSTQGYEPQHF.

The V and J genes are TRBV6-1 and TRBJ1-4; D unclear. With 4 bases removed from V and 5 bases from J, the gap between germline ends came to 8 bases. Germline CDR1 and CDR2: MNHNS and SASEGT. The CDR3 spans 13 residues. The CDR3 region is CASSGQANEKLFF. For the CDR3, the DNA is TGTGCCAGCAGTGGGCAGGCGAATGAAAAACTGTTTTTT.

The chain combines TRBV25-1 with TRBJ2-1; possibly TRBD1 for D (6 bases). CDR1 and CDR2 (germline): MGHDK, SYGVNS. This CDR3 comprises 12 residues. The V end was cut by 7 bases, the J end by 10 bases, with 14 bases between. The DNA of the CDR3 is TGTGCCAGCAATGACAGGTATGGGGAGCAGTTCTTC. The encoded protein is CASNDRYGEQFF.

The chain has TRBV7-9 and TRBJ1-1, with D perhaps TRBD1 (5 bases). Per germline, CDR1 SEHNR and CDR2 FQNEAQ (reference sequence). Trimming shortened V by 1 base and J by 4 bases, and 10 bases separated the two germline ends. There are 14 residues in the CDR3. The CDR3 protein is CASSLDRTPTEAFF. CDR3 coding DNA: TGTGCCAGCAGCTTAGATCGGACACCCACTGAAGCTTTCTTT.

The V gene is TRBV28, the J gene TRBJ2-1; TRBD2 is a possible D gene (5 bases). Trimming took 6 bases from V and 0 from J, leaving 18 bases between them. Germline CDR1 MDHEN, CDR2 SYDVKM. The CDR3 is 17 amino acids. CDR3 nucleotide sequence: TGTGCCAGCAGCTCCCCGATTACTAGGAGCTCCTACAATGAGCAGTTCTTC. Protein: CASSSPITRSSYNEQFF.

The chain uses TRBV11-2 and TRBJ2-1; 8 bases fit TRBD2. Looked up from germline, CDR1 is SGHAT and CDR2 is FQNNGV. V dropped 1 base and J dropped 2; count of bases not matched to a gene: 4. There are 16 residues in the CDR3. The CDR3 loop reads CASSLVAGGPYNEQFF. CDR3 nucleotide sequence: TGTGCCAGCAGCTTAGTTGCGGGAGGACCCTACAATGAGCAGTTCTTC.